The present entry profiles one T cell receptor beta chain with its context. Its antigen is still unknown. Base qualities are not provided; no much larger clone lies one nucleotide away. This sample stems from a study of T-cell memory formation after mild COVID-19 (dated by TCRdb to about 2021). Regarding the study in general: TCR sequence clusters from the two donors were largely donor specific. T-cell clones expanding and contracting after mild COVID-19 in two donors were tracked by longitudinal TCRalpha and TCRbeta repertoire sequencing. Two young, previously healthy adult volunteers, one female and one male, were included in the cohort.

Sequencing was performed on an Illumina NovaSeq 6000. TCRalpha and TCRbeta cDNA libraries were built by 5'RACE with constant-segment primers, adding sample barcodes and unique molecular identifiers. RNA was extracted from every sample with Trizol reagent. Libraries were amplified in two PCR steps, with a second sample barcode and Illumina TruSeq adapters added in the second step. The libraries were sequenced on an Illumina NovaSeq using 2 x 150 bp paired-end reads. As for how the authors treated the data: Demultiplexing of reads and collapsing into UMI-guided consensus sequences were performed with migec v1.2.7. Using mixcr v2.1.11, UMI consensuses were aligned to TRA and TRB V and J templates and then assembled into clonotypes. Clonotypes were classified as expanded or contracted when called significant by both edgeR and NoisET, with noise models trained on biological replicates. For edgeR calls, the cutoffs were a false discovery rate-adjusted p below 0.01 and a log2 fold-change threshold of 1. As an exploratory analysis of dynamics, PCA with hierarchical clustering was applied to max-normalized trajectories of the 1000 most abundant clonotypes. Separately sequenced CD4+ and CD8+ repertoires were used to assign a CD4 or CD8 phenotype to each responding clone. TCRdb itself trimmed the public reads at Q25 with fastp, ran MiXCR and retained productive beta chains. A single entry per CDR3 protein holds the most common genes and DNA from its merged rows. These V and J calls are TCRdb output, not the study's own analysis. The table for this sample lists some 120,000 distinct CDR3 sequences; 5% to 6.5% of them were counted only once. The ten largest clones take up approximately 2.3% of the sample.

Overall results and qualifications from the work: Whether the second-wave clones peaking on day 37 were SARS-CoV-2 specific was not confirmed. Some responding clones were found in pre-infection memory, which suggests that pre-existing cross-reactive memory T cells took part in the SARS-CoV-2 response. Only two mild cases were covered by the study, and larger cohorts that include severe cases with pre-infection samples were considered necessary. Contracting CD4+ clones appeared mostly in the CM and EM memory subsets, whereas CD8+ clones were enriched in EMRA. Clones that contracted from day 15 to 85 showed balanced CD4/CD8 phenotypes, whereas a second wave of clones that expanded from day 15 to 37 leaned towards CD4+.

Germline trimming amounts to 3 bases on V and 9 bases on J, with 10 as the count of junction bases outside the gene matches. The germline V gene gives CDR1 as MNHEY and CDR2 as SVGAGI. CDR3 length: 16 amino acids, cysteine to phenylalanine. The entry retains the CDR3 DNA only, 48 bases that are in frame from base 1. Ficoll-Paque density gradient centrifugation was used to isolate PBMCs. The chain couples TRBV6-5 to TRBJ2-1, with 11 bases in between that match TRBD2. This sequence was found in an adult woman who had mild COVID-19 (a few samples of this study predate the infection). The sample titles of this study are shuffled in the database, so cell type and time point are left out; the donor was told from shared clones. Sequencing was performed on PBMCs or a T cell subset sorted from them (not recorded which). The CDR3 region has the sequence CASSYRTSGSRGEQFF. The base sequence is TGTGCCAGCAGTTATCGCACTAGCGGGAGTCGGGGTGAGCAGTTCTTC.